Listed here are 30 T cell receptor beta chains from one sample, sequenced in a study of beta chain features in type 1 diabetes. Expressed TCRB transcripts got sequenced, as all isolated RNA was reverse transcribed. Assay used: immunoSEQ multiplex PCR; TCRdb lists only in-frame clones, some missing. The sample comprises about 320,000 clones, approximately 14% of which are singletons, and around 7% rests with the top ten. Sequencing was done on a sample of central memory CD4+ T cells from blood. Every receptor here comes from a man younger than 40 in good health.

The gene calls are TRBV18 and TRBJ2-1; tentatively, D is TRBD1 (5 bases). The length of the CDR3 is 14 residues. The V gene lost 4 bases and the J gene lost 9 bases, with 16 bases spanning the gap. Germline V CDR1 and CDR2: KGHSH, LQKENI. In DNA form, the CDR3 reads TGTGCCAGCTCACGGGATTTAGGGGATAGTGAGCAGTTCTTC. Protein: CASSRDLGDSEQFF. Based on the CDR3 plus reference TRBV18 and TRBJ2-1, the full variable domain is NAGVMQNPRHLVRRRGQEARLRCSPMKGHSHVYWYRQLPEEGLKFMVYLQKENIIDESGMPKERFSAEFPKEGPSILRIQQVVRGDSAAYFCASSRDLGDSEQFFGPGTRLTVL.

The chain recombines TRBV4-1 with TRBJ1-2; 12 bases are a match to TRBD1. This CDR3 is built from 18 residues. The V gene's germline CDR1 is MGHRA and CDR2 YSYEKL. J lost 7 bases, V lost 1 base, and 13 bases had no gene match. The CDR3 DNA reads as TGCGCCAGCAGCCAAGTGGTGGGACAGGGGGCGCGCAGGAGTGGCTACACCTTC. Translating gives CASSQVVGQGARRSGYTF.

The chain has TRBV6-6 and TRBJ1-5, with 9 bases that match TRBD1. V lost 6 bases and J lost 6; bases outside the gene matches: 3. This CDR3 contains 13 residues. From germline, CDR1 is MNHNY and CDR2 SVGAGI (reference sequence). CDR3 coding DNA: TGTGCCAGCAGCCGGGACAGGGCTCAGCCCCAGCATTTT. It yields the protein CASSRDRAQPQHF.

The J gene is TRBJ2-1, the V gene TRBV6-5, with D possibly matching TRBD2 (6 bases). This CDR3 has 14 residues. Per the germline V gene, CDR1 is MNHEY and CDR2 is SVGAGI. V dropped 1 base and J dropped 7 bases, with 11 bases sitting between them. This CDR3 is CASSYLTGTNEQFF. The CDR3 DNA reads as TGTGCCAGCAGTTACTTAACCGGGACTAATGAGCAGTTCTTC.

The rearrangement links TRBV11-2 to TRBJ2-1, with TRBD2 matching over 7 bases. The germline V gene encodes CDR1 SGHAT and CDR2 FQNNGV. The V gene end was trimmed by 8 bases and the J gene end by 0 bases; junction bases not matched to a gene: 4. The CDR3 covers 14 residues. For the CDR3, the DNA is TGTGCCAGCCGGGCGGGAGCCTCCTACAATGAGCAGTTCTTC. Translating it yields CASRAGASYNEQFF.

As to this clone: At one end, the junction sequence differs from germline, possibly due to a read error. CDR3 coding DNA: TGTGCCATCAGTGAGGCCCTCTCTCCCGACGAGCAGTACTTC. Translated: CAISEALSPDEQYF. The chain joins TRBV6-5 to TRBJ2-7; D is uncertain. Germline V gene data show CDR1 as MNHEY and CDR2 as SVGAGI. This CDR3 has 14 residues.

The chain recombines TRBV7-9 with TRBJ1-5; 10 positions agree with TRBD1. The CDR3 is 17 residues long. Germline trimming cut 5 bases from V and 5 bases from J; bases unmatched to any gene: 12. CDR1 is SEHNR, CDR2 FQNEAQ, per germline (reference sequence). DNA of the CDR3: TGTGCCAGCAGCCCTGGGTCCGGGACAGGGGAACATCAGCCCCAGCATTTT. Translated, it gives CASSPGSGTGEHQPQHF.

The CDR3, as DNA: TGTGCCAGCGGGCGTGCCCGAAACACTGAAGCTTTCTTT. Encoded protein: CASGRARNTEAFF. The chain couples TRBV6-5 to TRBJ1-1; no definite D call. This CDR3 is 13 amino acids long. The V end was cut by 8 bases, the J end by 2 bases, with 12 bases between. From germline, CDR1 is MNHEY and CDR2 SVGAGI.

This clone was seen ten or more times. V and J are TRBV14 and TRBJ2-3, with 7 positions matching TRBD2. CDR3 length: 17 amino acids. Germline CDR1 SGHDN, CDR2 FVKESK. Trimming at V came to 2 bases and at J to 2 bases, leaving 10 bases not matched to a gene. CDR3: CASSQLHAGVITDTQYF. CDR3 in DNA: TGTGCCAGCAGCCAACTTCATGCGGGAGTCATCACAGATACGCAGTATTTT.

This clone showed up just once. The chain recombines TRBV12-5 with TRBJ2-1; tentative D call: TRBD1 (5 bases). This CDR3 region has 13 residues. Between the trimmed V and J ends, which lost 8 bases and 10 bases, there was a span of 18 bases. From germline, CDR1 is LGHNT and CDR2 FRNRAP. The CDR3 bases are TGTGCTAGTCGGCAGGGTATCCTCGGGGAGCAGTTCTTC. This encodes CASRQGILGEQFF.

This clone has just a few counts. The chain is built from TRBV18 and TRBJ2-5, with a possible D match to TRBD2 (7 bases). The end of the DNA fits TRBJ2-7 better, so the J call may be wrong. The CDR3 totals 16 residues. CDR1 and CDR2 (germline): KGHSH, LQKENI. In DNA, the CDR3 is TGTGCCAGCTCACCGACTGGAGGGGGGGGAACCTACGAGCAGTACTTC. It is translated as CASSPTGGGGTYEQYF.

The chain employs TRBV6-5 and TRBJ2-7, with TRBD2 identical over 7 bases. V was pared by 7 bases and J by 0 bases, with 6 bases of the junction left unmatched. Germline CDR1 reads MNHEY; CDR2 reads SVGAGI. The CDR3 covers 14 residues. The CDR3 DNA sequence: TGTGCCAGCAAAGAGGGAGGGGACTCCTACGAGCAGTACGTC. It translates to CASKEGGDSYEQYV.

This clone was seen more than once but under ten times. The chain uses TRBV7-9 and TRBJ1-5; no clear D. This CDR3 is built from 14 residues. The V gene lost 5 bases and the J gene lost 4 bases, with 12 bases spanning the gap. Per the germline V gene, CDR1 is SEHNR and CDR2 is FQNEAQ (reference sequence). The CDR3 DNA sequence: TGTGCCAGCAGCGCTAAGGGTGGGAATCAGCCCCAGCATTTT. The encoded protein is CASSAKGGNQPQHF.

This clone was observed a few times. This chain joins TRBV7-9 and TRBJ2-5; the D gene is possibly TRBD1 (6 bases). The CDR3 loop spans 17 amino acids. Germline values: CDR1 SEHNR, CDR2 FQNEAQ (reference sequence). The V gene lost 7 bases and the J gene lost 4 bases, with 25 bases spanning the gap. The CDR3 protein is CASTHRGGTLSPETQYF. As DNA, the CDR3 is TGTGCCAGCACTCACAGAGGGGGTACACTTTCCCCAGAGACCCAGTACTTC.

The chain carries TRBV6-5 and TRBJ2-5, with D possibly being TRBD2 (7 bases). The length of the CDR3 is 14 residues. V dropped 7 bases and J dropped 2 bases, with 14 bases sitting between them. The germline CDR1 and CDR2 sequences are MNHEY and SVGAGI. This CDR3 is CASKEGGYQETQYF. CDR3 DNA: TGTGCCAGCAAGGAGGGGGGGTATCAAGAGACCCAGTACTTC.

This chain joins TRBV5-4 and TRBJ1-1; TRBD1 aligns across 8 bases. The germline V gene has CDR1 SGHNT and CDR2 YYREEE (reference sequence). Losses at the gene ends were 3 bases for V and 5 bases for J; bases not matched to a gene: 6. This CDR3 spans 14 amino acids. The CDR3 protein is CASSWDRRGTEAFF. In DNA, the CDR3 is TGTGCCAGCAGCTGGGACAGGCGAGGGACTGAAGCTTTCTTT.

This clone has only a few counts. V is TRBV9 and J is TRBJ2-1, with D perhaps matching TRBD2 (5 bases). V was trimmed by 4 bases and J by 0 bases, leaving 11 bases between them. There are 15 residues in the CDR3. Germline V gene lookup returns CDR1 SGDLS and CDR2 YYNGEE. CDR3 loop: CASSTGMSSYNEQFF. In DNA form, the CDR3 reads TGTGCCAGCAGCACCGGGATGAGCTCCTACAATGAGCAGTTCTTC.

J is TRBJ2-7 and V is TRBV7-8; perhaps TRBD1 as D (6 bases). Germline CDR1 reads SGHVS; CDR2 reads FQNEAQ. This CDR3 is 13 amino acids long. V was pared by 5 bases and J by 5 bases, with 13 bases between. The CDR3 nucleotides are TGTGCCAGCAGCGTCTTCCCAGGGGACGAGCAGTACTTC. Translating it yields CASSVFPGDEQYF.

This clone appeared a few times. The chain carries TRBV2 and TRBJ2-2, with D perhaps matching TRBD1 (5 bases). Trimming pared 6 bases from V and 4 bases from J, leaving 15 bases between. Germline CDR1 reads SNHLY; CDR2 reads FYNNEI. This CDR3 has 15 residues. The CDR3: CASRGQIVSTGELFF. In DNA, the CDR3 is TGTGCCAGCAGAGGACAAATCGTGAGCACCGGGGAGCTGTTTTTT.

This clone has only a few counts. The chain has TRBV10-3 and TRBJ1-1; D remains unclear. The CDR3 runs 8 residues. Germline V gene data show CDR1 as ENHRY and CDR2 as SYGVKD. V was clipped by 11 bases and J by 11 bases, with 9 bases between them. This CDR3 is CALCGAFF. DNA of the CDR3: TGTGCCCTCTGCGGGGCTTTCTTT.

This clone was seen a few times. This chain links TRBV12-5 with TRBJ2-1; TRBD2 matches at 7 bases. Germline assignment: CDR1 LGHNT and CDR2 FRNRAP. There are 15 residues in the CDR3. V shed 6 bases, J shed 0 bases, and the junction held 5 bases outside the gene matches. CDR3 sequence (DNA): TGTGCTAGTGGGACTCTAGCGGCCTCCTACAATGAGCAGTTCTTC. Protein: CASGTLAASYNEQFF.

This clone came up many times. The J gene is TRBJ2-7, the V gene TRBV5-5; TRBD1 matches at 9 bases. This CDR3 has 14 amino acids. Germline values: CDR1 SGHKS, CDR2 YYEKEE (reference sequence). Losses at the gene ends were 0 bases for V and 6 bases for J; bases not matched to a gene: 4. Here the CDR3 reads CASSLAQGAGEQYF. The DNA for the CDR3 is TGTGCCAGCAGCTTGGCACAGGGGGCGGGCGAGCAGTACTTC.

This clone appeared a few times. The rearrangement links TRBV7-2 to TRBJ2-3; TRBD1 matches 9 bases. The CDR3 spans 14 residues. J gave up 8 bases and V 3 bases, and 6 bases lay outside the gene matches. Germline V lookup: CDR1 SGHTA, CDR2 FQGNSA. The CDR3 protein is CASSFGQGQGTQYF. Here the CDR3 DNA reads TGTGCCAGCAGCTTCGGACAGGGGCAGGGTACGCAGTATTTT.

The chain couples TRBV4-2 to TRBJ2-5; TRBD2 agrees at 11 bases. V trimming: 4 bases; J trimming: 5 bases; junction bases outside the gene matches: 3. The CDR3 has 14 residues. Germline CDR1 and CDR2: LGHNA and YNFKEQ. The CDR3 is CASSPRTSGETQYF. Here the CDR3 DNA reads TGTGCCAGCAGCCCCCGGACTAGCGGGGAGACCCAGTACTTC.

With regard to this clone: This sample also contains other DNA sequences that code for the same CDR3. V gene TRBV18 combines with J gene TRBJ2-1; a weak D match, TRBD1 (5 bases). The CDR3 is 16 residues long. Deletions cut 2 bases from V and 0 bases from J, with 11 bases between. The germline V gene has CDR1 KGHSH and CDR2 LQKENI. CDR3 sequence reads: CASSPRQWSSYNEQFF. For the CDR3, the DNA is TGTGCCAGCTCACCAAGACAGTGGAGCTCCTACAATGAGCAGTTCTTC.

This clone was recorded a few times. This chain joins TRBV6-1 and TRBJ2-1; TRBD1 matches at 7 bases. The CDR3 is 13 amino acids. Germline V gene sequence: CDR1 MNHNS, CDR2 SASEGT. V shed 10 bases, J shed 6 bases, and the junction held 9 bases outside the gene matches. The CDR3 DNA follows: TGTGCCATCCGACAGGGATGGGGCAATGAGCAGTTCTTC. Translation: CAIRQGWGNEQFF.

The count of this clone is one. The V call is TRBV19, the J call TRBJ2-3; TRBD2 might be the D (5 bases). The V end lost 9 bases, the J end lost 5 bases, and 18 bases lay between the germline ends. CDR3 length: 14 residues. Germline assignment: CDR1 LNHDA and CDR2 SQIVND (reference sequence). CDR3 residues: CASSLYGIGDTQYF. The CDR3 DNA sequence: TGTGCCAGCAGCTTATACGGGATTGGAGATACGCAGTATTTT.

Regarding this clone: A much larger clone is a single base away; this may be a read error. The sample holds other DNA sequences that translate to the same CDR3. V and J are TRBV11-2 and TRBJ2-3; tentatively, D is TRBD1 or TRBD2 (5 bases each). Germline CDR1 reads SGHAT; CDR2 reads FQNNGV. Trimming left V 3 bases short and J 1 base short, with 5 bases between. The CDR3 length is 13 residues. The CDR3 sequence is CASSLGGTDTQYF. The CDR3 DNA reads as TGTGCCAGCAGCTTGGGGGGCACAGATACGCAGTATTTT. Full variable domain (outside the CDR3, taken from reference TRBV11-2 and TRBJ2-3): EAGVAQSPRYKIIEKRQSVAFWCNPISGHATLYWYQQILGQGPKLLIQFQNNGVVDDSQLPKDRFSAERLKGVDSTLKIQPAKLEDSAVYLCASSLGGTDTQYFGPGTRLTVL.

The rearrangement uses TRBV19 and TRBJ2-6, with 9 bases identical to TRBD1. V dropped 6 bases and J dropped 3; count of bases not matched to a gene: 9. Germline V gene data show CDR1 as LNHDA and CDR2 as SQIVND (reference sequence). This CDR3 has 17 amino acids. The CDR3 bases are TGTGCCAGTAGCCGCCACAGGGGGCGCGATGGGGCCAACGTCCTGACTTTC. This codes for CASSRHRGRDGANVLTF.

There are a few counts of this clone. The chain couples TRBV5-6 to TRBJ2-1; 11 nucleotides agree with TRBD2. Germline V gene lookup returns CDR1 SGHDT and CDR2 YYEEEE. The trim removed 4 bases at V and 7 bases at J, leaving 7 bases unmatched. The CDR3 is 15 residues long. The CDR3 bases are TGTGCCAGCAGCCCCGGGACTAGCGGATGGAATGAGCAGTTCTTC. Translation gives CASSPGTSGWNEQFF.